The next 10 T cell receptor beta chains were all read from a single sample in a study of vaccination effects on CD4 cells after COVID-19. Their specific antigens are unknown. Before any sequencing was done, the ViraFEST assay used viral peptide pools to expand antigen-specific CD4+ T cells. Culture lasted about ten days before CD4+ T cell isolation. Clones were sequenced by immunoSEQ multiplex PCR, and TCRdb holds only the in-frame ones, with some missing. The repertoire has tens of thousands of clones, roughly four fifths of them found once; the top ten carry approximately 1.7%. The starting material was CD4+ T cells from PBMCs cultured with HCoV-229E spike peptides, obtained before COVID-19 vaccination. Receptors originate from a human donor who received a COVID-19 vaccine.

The chain carries TRBV19 and TRBJ1-2; TRBD1 matches at 8 bases. After removal of 5 bases from V and 5 bases from J, the junction contained 1 base not matched to a gene. Germline V CDR1 and CDR2: LNHDA, SQIVND (reference sequence). CDR3 length equals 12 residues. The CDR3 here is CASSDRGYGYTF. CDR3 bases: TGTGCCAGTAGTGACAGGGGTTATGGCTACACCTTC.

This clone came up a few times. The chain is built from TRBV7-2 and TRBJ2-2; D might be TRBD1 (6 bases). Looked up from germline, CDR1 is SGHTA and CDR2 is FQGNSA. Deletions cut 6 bases from V and 4 bases from J, with 18 bases between. The CDR3 has 16 residues. CDR3 region: CASRYPTGAATGELFF. CDR3 in DNA: TGTGCCAGCAGATACCCGACAGGCGCGGCCACCGGGGAGCTGTTTTTT.

V is TRBV5-6 and J is TRBJ1-3, with no clear D. Trimming stripped 4 bases from V and 1 base from J, with 9 bases between. This CDR3 spans 14 amino acids. Germline CDR1 SGHDT, CDR2 YYEEEE. DNA of the CDR3: TGTGCCAGCAGCAGCAGGAGTTCTGGAAACACCATATATTTT. This sequence encodes CASSSRSSGNTIYF.

The rearrangement joins TRBV28 to TRBJ2-3; 9 positions agree with TRBD1. Germline trimming cut 3 bases from V and 0 bases from J; bases unmatched to any gene: 10. Germline V gives CDR1 MDHEN, CDR2 SYDVKM. The CDR3 runs to 18 residues. CDR3 protein: CASSFTPWTGVSTDTQYF. In DNA form, the CDR3 reads TGTGCCAGCAGTTTTACCCCTTGGACAGGGGTTAGCACAGATACGCAGTATTTT.

The chain combines TRBV28 with TRBJ1-4; D is unresolved. Germline V gene lookup returns CDR1 MDHEN and CDR2 SYDVKM. Deletions cut 5 bases from V and 2 bases from J, with 9 bases between. The CDR3 has 14 residues. Written as DNA, the CDR3 is TGTGCCAGCAGTCTTAGCGCGACTAATGAAAAACTGTTTTTT. Its translation is CASSLSATNEKLFF.

The chain combines TRBV7-7 with TRBJ2-5; 11 bases agree with TRBD2. The CDR3 runs 15 residues. Germline loops: CDR1 SSHAT, CDR2 FNYEAQ (reference sequence). V was clipped by 5 bases and J by 2 bases; unmatched bases: 4. DNA of the CDR3: TGTGCCAGCAGCCGGAGACTAGCGGGGCAAGAGACCCAGTACTTC. This codes for CASSRRLAGQETQYF.

The chain carries TRBV5-5 and TRBJ2-7; no clear D. The germline CDR1 and CDR2 sequences are SGHKS and YYEKEE (reference sequence). The CDR3 totals 13 residues. The ends were cut back, 0 bases at V and 7 bases at J, with 11 bases in the middle. DNA of the CDR3: TGTGCCAGCAGCTTGGTAGGGCCGAGGGAGCAGTACGTC. Residues: CASSLVGPREQYV.

The chain uses TRBV7-3 and TRBJ1-1; possibly TRBD1 for D (5 bases). The germline CDR1 and CDR2 sequences are SGHTA and FQGTGA. This CDR3 comprises 13 residues. V lost 6 bases, J lost 4 bases, and 12 bases lay in between. CDR3 sequence (DNA): TGTGCCAGCAGTAACGGGGGTGGCACTGAAGCTTTCTTT. This sequence encodes CASSNGGGTEAFF.

The chain employs TRBV10-3 and TRBJ1-5; D possibly corresponds to TRBD1 (5 bases). This CDR3 contains 13 residues. Germline V gene data show CDR1 as ENHRY and CDR2 as SYGVKD. Trimming removed 8 bases from V and 3 bases from J, with 11 bases in between. The CDR3 protein is CAIGSGNNQPQHF. CDR3 DNA: TGTGCCATCGGGTCAGGGAACAATCAGCCCCAGCATTTT.

This clone was seen once. This chain joins TRBV30 and TRBJ2-5; TRBD1 agrees at 7 bases. Germline V CDR1 and CDR2: GTSNPN, SVGIG (reference sequence). The CDR3 sequence is 14 residues long. The V segment lost 0 bases and the J segment 4 bases; nucleotides outside the gene matches: 5. This CDR3 reads CAWSVGRGRETQYF. CDR3 nucleotide sequence: TGTGCCTGGAGTGTAGGAAGGGGGCGAGAGACCCAGTACTTC. The whole variable domain, remainder taken from reference TRBV30 and TRBJ2-5, is SQTIHQWPATLVQPVGSPLSLECTVEGTSNPNLYWYRQAAGRGLQLLFYSVGIGQISSEVPQNLSASRPQDRQFILSSKKLLLSDSGFYLCAWSVGRGRETQYFGPGTRLLVL.